These T cell receptor beta chains were read from a single sample in a study of OX40 agonist ivuxolimab in advanced cancers. Some clones are missing from TCRdb's copy, which holds only in-frame ones; the method was immunoSEQ multiplex PCR. The sample lists roughly 110,000 clones, approximately 90% seen once, with roughly 1.2% in the top ten. Sequenced here: CD4+ or CD8+ T cells sorted from blood, sampled in a trial of the OX40 agonist ivuxolimab. Source of these receptors: an adult with an advanced solid tumor such as melanoma, head and neck, liver or kidney cancer. The CDR3 runs from the conserved cysteine through the conserved F or W. Fields, in order: D gene, V gene, J gene, CDR3 DNA, CDR3 protein. D genes are given only for firm matches.

>TRBD1|TRBV7-9|TRBJ1-1
TGTGCCAGCAGCTCTGGACAGGGTGTTCTCCTGAACACTGAAGCTTTCTTT
CASSSGQGVLLNTEAFF
>TRBD2|TRBV11-3|TRBJ2-7
TGTGCCAGCAGCTTCGGATTAGCGGGAACCTACGAGCAGTACTTC
CASSFGLAGTYEQYF
>.|TRBV7-3|TRBJ2-2
TGTGCCAGCAGCTTAGCCGGAAACAGGGTGTCCGGGGAGCTGTTTTTT
CASSLAGNRVSGELFF
>TRBD1|TRBV9|TRBJ1-4
TGTGCCAGCAGTCGACAGGGGGCTGCTGAAAAACTGTTTTTT
CASSRQGAAEKLFF
>TRBD2|TRBV7-2|TRBJ2-1
TGTGCCAGCAGCGACCCTAGCGGGAGAGTGTTCGATGAGCAGTTCTTC
CASSDPSGRVFDEQFF
>.|TRBV5-5|TRBJ1-4
TGTGCCAGCAGCCCTTGGCGGGGGGGCGATGAAAAACTGTTTTTT
CASSPWRGGDEKLFF
>.|TRBV29-1|TRBJ2-2
TGCAGCGCAATTCCGAACACCGGGGAGCTGTTTTTT
CSAIPNTGELFF
>.|TRBV5-1|TRBJ2-7
TGCGCCAGCAGACTGGGGGGCGACCCCTACGAGCAGTACTTC
CASRLGGDPYEQYF
>TRBD1|TRBV19|TRBJ1-5
TGTGCCAGTATTACTCCTGGGACAGCTACCAATCAGCCCCAGCATTTT
CASITPGTATNQPQHF
>.|TRBV6-6|TRBJ1-1
TGTGCCAGCACCGTGGGACAAATGAACACTGAAGCTTTCTTT
CASTVGQMNTEAFF
>TRBD1|TRBV6-4|TRBJ1-2
TGTGCCAGCAGCCCCGGGACAGCTAACTATGGCTACACCTTC
CASSPGTANYGYTF
>TRBD1|TRBV5-1|TRBJ1-2
TGCGCCAGCAGGCTGGACAGGGGGGGCGTCCTTGATTCTAACTATGGCTACACCTTC
CASRLDRGGVLDSNYGYTF
>.|TRBV6-5|TRBJ2-7
TGTGCCAGCAGTTACCACGGAGGGGGAGAATACGAGCAGTACTTC
CASSYHGGGEYEQYF
>TRBD1|TRBV5-1|TRBJ2-7
TGCGCCAGCAGACAAGGGACAGACACCTACGAGCAGTACTTC
CASRQGTDTYEQYF
>.|TRBV10-3|TRBJ1-5
TGTGCCATCAGTGATGCTAGACAGGGCAATCAGCCCCAGCATTTT
CAISDARQGNQPQHF
>.|TRBV6-6|TRBJ1-1
TGTGCCAGCAGTCCCTCCGACCGATTGAACACTGAAGCTTTCTTT
CASSPSDRLNTEAFF
>.|TRBV5-4|TRBJ2-7
TGTGCCAGCAGCCTAGAGGGGAAAGCATCAGGGTACGAGCAGTACTTC
CASSLEGKASGYEQYF
>TRBD1|TRBV7-2|TRBJ2-5
TGTGCCAGCAGCTTAATGGGACAGGGGCAAGAGACCCAGTACTTC
CASSLMGQGQETQYF
>TRBD1|TRBV27|TRBJ1-1
TGTGCCAGCAGTTTGTCGAGGGACAGAGAAGCTTTCTTT
CASSLSRDREAFF
>.|TRBV7-2|TRBJ2-1
TGTGCCAGCAGCCCTTTCCCTCCTTACGGGACACGCAATGAGCAGTTCTTC
CASSPFPPYGTRNEQFF
>TRBD2|TRBV27|TRBJ2-3
TGTGCCAGCAGTTTAGCCTTTCTAGCGGGAGGGTACCCAGATACGCAGTATTTT
CASSLAFLAGGYPDTQYF
>TRBD2|TRBV30|TRBJ2-7
TGTGCCTGGAGTAGGGGAGGGAGCTCCTACGAGCAGTACTTC
CAWSRGGSSYEQYF
>.|TRBV28|TRBJ2-7
TGTGCCAGCAGGGGAGGACAGGCCCTCTGGGAGCAGTACTTC
CASRGGQALWEQYF
>.|TRBV7-6|TRBJ1-4
TGTGCCAGCAGCCTCACGGGACACGTTAATGAAAAACTGTTTTTT
CASSLTGHVNEKLFF
>TRBD2|TRBV5-1|TRBJ2-7
TGCGCCAGCAGCTCCGGGACTAACTCCTACGAGCAGTACTTC
CASSSGTNSYEQYF
>.|TRBV6-4|TRBJ2-3
TGTGCCAGCAGTGAATCTACTAGCACAGATACGCAGTATTTT
CASSESTSTDTQYF
>.|TRBV7-8|TRBJ1-2
TGTGCCAGCAGCTTAGCGGCGACTCAACTCTATGGCTACACCTTC
CASSLAATQLYGYTF
>.|TRBV6-6|TRBJ2-5
TGTGCCAGCAGACACCGGGACCATCAAGAGACCCAGTACTTC
CASRHRDHQETQYF
>.|TRBV6-4|TRBJ2-1
TGTGCCAGCAGTGCTGGCGAGACCGATGAGCAGTTCTTC
CASSAGETDEQFF
>TRBD1|TRBV28|TRBJ2-2
TGTGCCAGCAGTTTTAAGGGGGCCGGCAACACCGGGGAGCTGTTTTTT
CASSFKGAGNTGELFF
>.|TRBV30|TRBJ2-3
TGTGCCTGGAGTTTGGGGGGCACAGATACGCAGTATTTT
CAWSLGGTDTQYF
>.|TRBV2|TRBJ2-5
TGTGCCAGCAGTGAAACGGGTAGCAGTTTACAAGAGACCCAGTACTTC
CASSETGSSLQETQYF
>TRBD1|TRBV5-4|TRBJ2-2
TGTGCCAGCAGCTACGGACAGGCGAACACCGGGGAGCTGTTTTTT
CASSYGQANTGELFF
>.|TRBV5-6|TRBJ2-5
TGTGCCAGCAGCCTAAAGAACCAAGACGAGTACCAAGAGACCCAGTACTTC
CASSLKNQDEYQETQYF
>TRBD2|TRBV27|TRBJ2-1
TGTGCCAGCAGTTCCCAGCGGGAGCTTTACAATGAGCAGTTCTTC
CASSSQRELYNEQFF
>TRBD2|TRBV5-4|TRBJ2-1
TGTGCCAGCAGCCCTGGGACTAGCGGACCATCCTACAATGAGCAGTTCTTC
CASSPGTSGPSYNEQFF
>TRBD1|TRBV7-9|TRBJ2-7
TGTGCCAGCAGCCTCAGACAGGGAATCTACGAGCAGTACTTC
CASSLRQGIYEQYF
>.|TRBV28|TRBJ2-7
TGTGCCAGCAGCATATCCGGGACAAGCTCCTACGAGCAGTACTTC
CASSISGTSSYEQYF
>.|TRBV7-3|TRBJ2-1
TGTGCCAGCAGCTTAGCGGGGACGACCTACAATGAGCAGTTCTTC
CASSLAGTTYNEQFF
>TRBD2|TRBV28|TRBJ2-1
TGTGCCAGCAGAGCCGGGACTAGCTTAGGTAATGAGCAGTTCTTC
CASRAGTSLGNEQFF
>.|TRBV6-5|TRBJ1-3
TGTGCCAGCAGTTACTCGTACAGTACGGGAAACACCATATATTTT
CASSYSYSTGNTIYF